This T cell receptor (beta chain) was sequenced during a study of response to subunit inactivated influenza vaccine. There are 17 residues in the CDR3. Germline CDR1 and CDR2: LNHDA and SQIVND (reference sequence). The ends were cut back, 3 bases at V and 0 bases at J, with 14 bases in the middle. Whole-study results and caveats: Authors suggested seasonal influenza vaccinations each recruit few new T cells.

Points on this clonotype: The antigen is unknown.

TCRdb independently ran MiXCR on the RT-PCR reads; one entry per CDR3 protein. This table has 650,000 to 800,000 distinct CDR3 sequences, approximately 13% appearing once. This sequence was found in a man aged 50 or older who received an inactivated influenza vaccine. Sequences were derived from PBMCs from blood, sampled 14 days before vaccination. The V and J genes are TRBV19 and TRBJ2-2; D unresolved. This chain's CDR3 is CASSILRRTSNTGELFF. CDR3 DNA sequence: TGTGCCAGTAGTATCCTCCGCAGGACCTCGAACACCGGGGAGCTGTTTTTT.